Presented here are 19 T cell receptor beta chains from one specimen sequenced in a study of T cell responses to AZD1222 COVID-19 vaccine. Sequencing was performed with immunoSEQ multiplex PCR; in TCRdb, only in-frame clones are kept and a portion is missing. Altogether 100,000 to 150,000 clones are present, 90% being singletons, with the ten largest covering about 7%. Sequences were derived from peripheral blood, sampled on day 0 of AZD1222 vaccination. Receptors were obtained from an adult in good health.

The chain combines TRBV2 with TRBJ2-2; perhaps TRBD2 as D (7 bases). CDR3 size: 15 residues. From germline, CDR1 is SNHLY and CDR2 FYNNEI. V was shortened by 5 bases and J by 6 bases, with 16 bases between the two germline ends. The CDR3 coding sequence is TGTGCCAGCAGTTGGACAGAGGGGAGGGCCGGGGAGCTGTTTTTT. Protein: CASSWTEGRAGELFF.

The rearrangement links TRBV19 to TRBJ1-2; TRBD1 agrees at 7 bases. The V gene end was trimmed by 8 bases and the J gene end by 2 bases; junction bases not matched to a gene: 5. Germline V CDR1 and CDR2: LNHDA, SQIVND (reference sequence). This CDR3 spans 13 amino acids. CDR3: CASRPGQNYGYTF. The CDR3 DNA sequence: TGTGCCAGTCGCCCGGGACAGAACTATGGCTACACCTTC.

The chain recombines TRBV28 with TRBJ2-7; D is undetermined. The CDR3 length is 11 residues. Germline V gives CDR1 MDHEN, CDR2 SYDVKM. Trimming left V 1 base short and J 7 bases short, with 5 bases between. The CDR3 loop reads CASSLLGEQYF. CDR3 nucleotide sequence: TGTGCCAGCAGTTTATTAGGGGAGCAGTACTTC.

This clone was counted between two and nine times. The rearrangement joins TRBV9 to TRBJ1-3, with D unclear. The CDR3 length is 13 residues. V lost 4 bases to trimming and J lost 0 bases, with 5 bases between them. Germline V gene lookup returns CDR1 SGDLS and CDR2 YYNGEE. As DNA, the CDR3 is TGTGCCAGCAGCCCTTACTCTGGAAACACCATATATTTT. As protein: CASSPYSGNTIYF.

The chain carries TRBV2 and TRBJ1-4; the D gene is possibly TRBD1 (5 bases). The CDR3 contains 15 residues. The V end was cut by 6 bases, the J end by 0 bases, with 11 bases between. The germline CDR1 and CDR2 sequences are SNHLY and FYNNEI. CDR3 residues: CASRQALSTNEKLFF. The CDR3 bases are TGTGCCAGCAGACAGGCGTTATCAACTAATGAAAAACTGTTTTTT.

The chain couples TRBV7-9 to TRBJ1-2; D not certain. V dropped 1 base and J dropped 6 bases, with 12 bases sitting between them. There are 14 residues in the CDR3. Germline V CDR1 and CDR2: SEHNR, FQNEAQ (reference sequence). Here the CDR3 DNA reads TGTGCCAGCAGCTTAGATACGTATAATGATGGCTACACCTTC. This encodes CASSLDTYNDGYTF.

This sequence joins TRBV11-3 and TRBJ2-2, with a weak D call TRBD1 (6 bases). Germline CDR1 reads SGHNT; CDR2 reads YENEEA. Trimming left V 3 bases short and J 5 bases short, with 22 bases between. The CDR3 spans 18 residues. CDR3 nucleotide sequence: TGTGCCAGCAGCTTGGGAACGGGGCAGGGGATGAGAACCGGGGAGCTGTTTTTT. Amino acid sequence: CASSLGTGQGMRTGELFF.

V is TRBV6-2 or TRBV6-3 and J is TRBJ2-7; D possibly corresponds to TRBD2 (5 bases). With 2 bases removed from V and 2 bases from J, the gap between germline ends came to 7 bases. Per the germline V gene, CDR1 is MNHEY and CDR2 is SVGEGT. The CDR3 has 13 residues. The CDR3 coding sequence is TGTGCCAGCAGTTACGGAGGACCCTACGAGCAGTACTTC. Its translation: CASSYGGPYEQYF.

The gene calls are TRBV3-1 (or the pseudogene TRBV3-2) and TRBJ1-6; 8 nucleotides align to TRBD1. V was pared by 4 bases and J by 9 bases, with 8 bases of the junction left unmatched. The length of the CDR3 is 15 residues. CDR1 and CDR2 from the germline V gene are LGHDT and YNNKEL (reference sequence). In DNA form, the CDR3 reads TGTGCCAGCAGCCGAGCGGGACAGGAGGGTTCACCCCTCCACTTT. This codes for CASSRAGQEGSPLHF.

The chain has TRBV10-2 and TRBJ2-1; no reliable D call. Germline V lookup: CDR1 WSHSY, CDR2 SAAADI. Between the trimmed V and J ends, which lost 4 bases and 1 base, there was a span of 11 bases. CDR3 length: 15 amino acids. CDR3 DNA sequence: TGCGCCAGCAGTGTGAACCGGGTTTCCTACAATGAGCAGTTCTTC. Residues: CASSVNRVSYNEQFF.

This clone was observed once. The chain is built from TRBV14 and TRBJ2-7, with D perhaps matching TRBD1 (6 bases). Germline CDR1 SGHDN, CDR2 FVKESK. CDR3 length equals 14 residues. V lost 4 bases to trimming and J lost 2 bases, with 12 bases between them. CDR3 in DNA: TGTGCCAGCAGCCGCCAGACAGGAACCTACGAGCAGTACTTC. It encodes CASSRQTGTYEQYF.

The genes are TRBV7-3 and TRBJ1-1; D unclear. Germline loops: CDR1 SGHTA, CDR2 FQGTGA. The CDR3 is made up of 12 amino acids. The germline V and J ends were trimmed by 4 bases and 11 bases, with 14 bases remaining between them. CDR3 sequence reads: CASSSPGLFAFF. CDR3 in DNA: TGTGCCAGCAGCTCGCCCGGTTTGTTTGCTTTCTTT.

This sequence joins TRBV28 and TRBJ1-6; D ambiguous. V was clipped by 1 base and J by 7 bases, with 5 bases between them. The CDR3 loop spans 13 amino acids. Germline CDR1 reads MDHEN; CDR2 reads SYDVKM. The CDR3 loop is CASSLSGNSPLHF. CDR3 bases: TGTGCCAGCAGTTTATCCGGGAATTCACCCCTCCACTTT. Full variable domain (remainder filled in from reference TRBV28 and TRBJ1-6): DVKVTQSSRYLVKRTGEKVFLECVQDMDHENMFWYRQDPGLGLRLIYFSYDVKMKEKGDIPEGYSVSREKKERFSLILESASTNQTSMYLCASSLSGNSPLHFGNGTRLTVT.

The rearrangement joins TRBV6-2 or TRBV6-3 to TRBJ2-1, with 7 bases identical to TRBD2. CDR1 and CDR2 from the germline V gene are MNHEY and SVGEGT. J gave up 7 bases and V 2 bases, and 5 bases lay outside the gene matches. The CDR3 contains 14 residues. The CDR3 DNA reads TGTGCCAGCAGTTACCCGGGGAGGGAAAATGAGCAGTTCTTC. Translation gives CASSYPGRENEQFF.

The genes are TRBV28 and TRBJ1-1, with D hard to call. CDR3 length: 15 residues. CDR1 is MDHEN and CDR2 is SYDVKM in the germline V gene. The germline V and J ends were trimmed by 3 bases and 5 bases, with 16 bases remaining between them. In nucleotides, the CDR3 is TGTGCCAGCAGTTTGGGTAGACCTAGGCAAACTGAAGCTTTCTTT. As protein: CASSLGRPRQTEAFF. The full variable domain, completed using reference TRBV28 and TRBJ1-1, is DVKVTQSSRYLVKRTGEKVFLECVQDMDHENMFWYRQDPGLGLRLIYFSYDVKMKEKGDIPEGYSVSREKKERFSLILESASTNQTSMYLCASSLGRPRQTEAFFGQGTRLTVV.

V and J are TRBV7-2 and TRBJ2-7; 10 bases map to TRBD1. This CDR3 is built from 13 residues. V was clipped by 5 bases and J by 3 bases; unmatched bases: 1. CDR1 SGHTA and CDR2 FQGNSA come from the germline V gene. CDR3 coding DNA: TGTGCCAGCAGCCGGGACAGGGGCTACGAGCAGTACTTC. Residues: CASSRDRGYEQYF.

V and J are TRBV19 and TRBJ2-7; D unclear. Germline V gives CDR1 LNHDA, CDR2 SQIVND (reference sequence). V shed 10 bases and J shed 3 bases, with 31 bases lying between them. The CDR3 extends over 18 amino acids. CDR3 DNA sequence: TGTGCCACCCCTTCGAAATTTTTTCGAATTGGGGTCAACTACGAGCAGTACTTC. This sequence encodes CATPSKFFRIGVNYEQYF. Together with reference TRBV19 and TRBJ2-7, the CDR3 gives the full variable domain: DGGITQSPKYLFRKEGQNVTLSCEQNLNHDAMYWYRQDPGQGLRLIYYSQIVNDFQKGDIAEGYSVSREKKESFPLTVTSAQKNPTAFYLCATPSKFFRIGVNYEQYFGPGTRLTVT.

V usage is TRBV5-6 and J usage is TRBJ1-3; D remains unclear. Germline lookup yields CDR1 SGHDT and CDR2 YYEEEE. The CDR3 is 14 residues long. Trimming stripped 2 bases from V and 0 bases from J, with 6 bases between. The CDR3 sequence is CASSLGRSGNTIYF. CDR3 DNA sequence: TGTGCCAGCAGCTTAGGACGCTCTGGAAACACCATATATTTT.

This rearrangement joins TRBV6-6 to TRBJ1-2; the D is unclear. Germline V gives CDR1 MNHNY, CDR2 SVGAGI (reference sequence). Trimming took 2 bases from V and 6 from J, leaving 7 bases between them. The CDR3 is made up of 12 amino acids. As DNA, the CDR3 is TGTGCCAGCAGTTACAGGGCTGATGGCTACACCTTC. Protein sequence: CASSYRADGYTF.